This T cell receptor beta chain was documented in a study of post-analysis software for immune sequencing data. Study-level information: The cohort encompassed relapsing-remitting, secondary progressive and progressive-relapsing multiple sclerosis disease courses.

The V gene's germline CDR1 is SEHNR and CDR2 FQNEAQ (reference sequence). Trimming cost V 0 bases and J 0 bases, with 12 bases left between them. This CDR3 spans 17 amino acids. Unique molecular identifiers tagged the TCR beta cDNA libraries. TCRdb re-called the PCR reads with MiXCR, one entry per CDR3 protein. The sample holds roughly 540,000 distinct CDR3 sequences; 34% are singletons and the top ten take around 5.9%. Study results and limitations: Five TRBV segments were significantly more frequent in patients than in controls. TRBV5-6, TRBV5-1 and TRBV20-1 were among these segments. Those samples that were prepared in the same batch co-clustered strongly by F measure. Comparison with controls showed significantly lower normalized Chao1 diversity in multiple sclerosis patients.

This clonotype occurred a few times. Its matching antigen is unknown. The sequence was collected from a girl aged 2 to 17 with multiple sclerosis. The sequenced sample consisted of blood. V gene TRBV7-9 combines with J gene TRBJ2-1; no clear D gene. CDR3 nucleotides: TGTGCCAGCAGCTTAGCGACGACACTGACCTCCTACAATGAGCAGTTCTTC. It is translated as CASSLATTLTSYNEQFF.